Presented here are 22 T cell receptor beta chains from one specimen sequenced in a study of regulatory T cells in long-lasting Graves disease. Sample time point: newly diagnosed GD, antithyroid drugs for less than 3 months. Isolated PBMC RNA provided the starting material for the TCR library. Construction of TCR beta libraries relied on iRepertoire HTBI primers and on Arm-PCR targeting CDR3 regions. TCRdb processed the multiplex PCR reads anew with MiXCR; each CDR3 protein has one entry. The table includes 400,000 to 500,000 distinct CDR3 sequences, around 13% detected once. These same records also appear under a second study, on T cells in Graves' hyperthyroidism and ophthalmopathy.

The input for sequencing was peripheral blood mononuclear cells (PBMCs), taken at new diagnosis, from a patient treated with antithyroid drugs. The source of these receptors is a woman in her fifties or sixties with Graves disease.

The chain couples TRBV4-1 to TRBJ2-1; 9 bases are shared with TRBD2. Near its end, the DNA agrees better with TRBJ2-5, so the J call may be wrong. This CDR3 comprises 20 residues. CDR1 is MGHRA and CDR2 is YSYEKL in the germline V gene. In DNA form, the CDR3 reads TGCGCCAGCAGCCAAGATTTGACGGGGCGGGAGGGCCCGGGGGGTGAGACCCAGTACTTC. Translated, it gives CASSQDLTGREGPGGETQYF.

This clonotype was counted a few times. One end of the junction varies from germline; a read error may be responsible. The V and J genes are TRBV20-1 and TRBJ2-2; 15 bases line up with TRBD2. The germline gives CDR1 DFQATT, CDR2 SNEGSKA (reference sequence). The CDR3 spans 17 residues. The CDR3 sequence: CSARGGTSGRYGGGLFF. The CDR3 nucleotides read TGCAGTGCTAGAGGAGGGACTAGCGGGAGGTATGGCGGGGGGCTGTTTTTT.

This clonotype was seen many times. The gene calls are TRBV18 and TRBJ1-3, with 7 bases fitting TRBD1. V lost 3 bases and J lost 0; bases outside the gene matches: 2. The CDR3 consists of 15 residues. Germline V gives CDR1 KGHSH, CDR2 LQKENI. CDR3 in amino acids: CASSPGTASGNTIYF. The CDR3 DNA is TGTGCCAGCTCACCGGGGACAGCCTCTGGAAACACCATATATTTT.

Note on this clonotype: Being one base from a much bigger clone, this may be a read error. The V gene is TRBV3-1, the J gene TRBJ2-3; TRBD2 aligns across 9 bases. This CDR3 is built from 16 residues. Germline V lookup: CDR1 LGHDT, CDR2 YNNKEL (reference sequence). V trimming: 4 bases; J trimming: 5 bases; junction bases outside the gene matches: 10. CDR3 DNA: TGTGCCAGCAGCCCCACCGGGGGCGGGGGGGGAGATACGCAGTATTTT. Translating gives CASSPTGGGGGDTQYF.

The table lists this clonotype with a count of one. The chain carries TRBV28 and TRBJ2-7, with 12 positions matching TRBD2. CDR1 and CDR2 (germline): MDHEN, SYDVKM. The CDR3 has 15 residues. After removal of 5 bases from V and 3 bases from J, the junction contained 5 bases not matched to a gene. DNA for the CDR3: TGTGCCAGCAGTACGACTAGCGGGAGAATCTACGAGCAGTACTTC. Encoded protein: CASSTTSGRIYEQYF.

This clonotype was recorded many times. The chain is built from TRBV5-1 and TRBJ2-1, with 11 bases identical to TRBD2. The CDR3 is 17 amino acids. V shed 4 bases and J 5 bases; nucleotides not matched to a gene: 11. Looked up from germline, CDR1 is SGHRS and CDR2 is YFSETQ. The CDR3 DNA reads TGCGCCAGCAGCCTGGGGGGCGGGACTAGCGGAAACAATGAGCAGTTCTTC. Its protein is CASSLGGGTSGNNEQFF.

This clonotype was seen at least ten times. The DNA of the CDR3 is TGTGCCAGCAGCTTAGTATCCCCTACCCTGAGCACCGGGGAGCTGTTTTTT. This gives the protein CASSLVSPTLSTGELFF. The gene calls are TRBV7-6 and TRBJ2-2, with unresolved D. V lost 1 base, J lost 4 bases, and 16 bases lay in between. CDR1 and CDR2 from the germline V gene are SGHVS and FNYEAQ. CDR3 length equals 17 residues. Combining the CDR3 with reference TRBV7-6 and TRBJ2-2 gives the whole variable domain GAGVSQSPRYKVTKRGQDVALRCDPISGHVSLYWYRQALGQGPEFLTYFNYEAQQDKSGLPNDRFSAERPEGSISTLTIQRTEQRDSAMYRCASSLVSPTLSTGELFFGEGSRLTVL.

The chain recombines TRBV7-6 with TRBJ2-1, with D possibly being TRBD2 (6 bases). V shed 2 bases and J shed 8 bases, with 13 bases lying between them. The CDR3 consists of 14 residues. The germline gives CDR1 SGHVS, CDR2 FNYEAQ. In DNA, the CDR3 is TGTGCCAGCAGCTTAAGTAGCGGATCGGATGAGCAGTTCTTC. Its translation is CASSLSSGSDEQFF.

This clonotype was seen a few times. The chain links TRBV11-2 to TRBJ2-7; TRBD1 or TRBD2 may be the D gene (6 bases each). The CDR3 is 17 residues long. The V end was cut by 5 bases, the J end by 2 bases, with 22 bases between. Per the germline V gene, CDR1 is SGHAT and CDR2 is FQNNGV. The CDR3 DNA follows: TGTGCCAGCAGCGCAATAAGTGGGGGGCTGGTGACCTACGAGCAGTACTTC. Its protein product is CASSAISGGLVTYEQYF.

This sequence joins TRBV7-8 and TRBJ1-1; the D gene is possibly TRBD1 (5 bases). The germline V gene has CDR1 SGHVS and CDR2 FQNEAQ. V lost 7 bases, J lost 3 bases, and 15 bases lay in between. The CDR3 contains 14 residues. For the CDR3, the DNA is TGTGCCAGCAACCCGGTGGGGGGGGACACTGAAGCTTTCTTT. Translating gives CASNPVGGDTEAFF.

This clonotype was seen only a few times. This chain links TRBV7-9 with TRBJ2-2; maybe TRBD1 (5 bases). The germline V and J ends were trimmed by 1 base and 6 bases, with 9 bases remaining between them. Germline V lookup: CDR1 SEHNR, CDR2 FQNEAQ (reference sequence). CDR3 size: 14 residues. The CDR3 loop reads CASSLGRRAGELFF. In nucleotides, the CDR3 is TGTGCCAGCAGCTTAGGTCGCAGGGCCGGGGAGCTGTTTTTT.

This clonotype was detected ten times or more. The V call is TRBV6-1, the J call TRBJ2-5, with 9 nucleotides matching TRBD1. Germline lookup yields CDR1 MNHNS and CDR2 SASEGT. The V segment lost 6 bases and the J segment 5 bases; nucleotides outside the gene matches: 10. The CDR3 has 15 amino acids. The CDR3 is CASRTTRDRDETQYF. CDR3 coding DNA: TGTGCCAGCAGAACAACTCGGGACAGGGATGAGACCCAGTACTTC.

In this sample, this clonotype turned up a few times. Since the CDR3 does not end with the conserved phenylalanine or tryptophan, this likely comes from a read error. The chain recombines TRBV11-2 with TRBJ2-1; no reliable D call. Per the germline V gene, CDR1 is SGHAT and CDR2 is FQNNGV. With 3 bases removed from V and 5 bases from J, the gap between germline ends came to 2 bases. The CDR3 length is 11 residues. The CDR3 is CASSFNNEQFL. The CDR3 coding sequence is TGTGCCAGCAGCTTCAACAATGAGCAGTTCCTC.

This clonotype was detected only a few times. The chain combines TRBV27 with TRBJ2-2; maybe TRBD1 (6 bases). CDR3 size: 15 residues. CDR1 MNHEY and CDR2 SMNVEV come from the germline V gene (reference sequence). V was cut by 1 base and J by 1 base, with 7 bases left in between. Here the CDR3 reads CASSLLGGNTGELFF. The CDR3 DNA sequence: TGTGCCAGCAGTTTATTAGGGGGGAACACCGGGGAGCTGTTTTTT.

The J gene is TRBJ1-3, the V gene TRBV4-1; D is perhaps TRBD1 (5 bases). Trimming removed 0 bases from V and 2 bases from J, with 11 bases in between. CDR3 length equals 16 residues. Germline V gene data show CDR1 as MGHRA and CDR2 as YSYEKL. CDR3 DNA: TGCGCCAGCAGCCAAGACGACAGAGGAACTGGAAACACCATATATTTT. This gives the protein CASSQDDRGTGNTIYF.

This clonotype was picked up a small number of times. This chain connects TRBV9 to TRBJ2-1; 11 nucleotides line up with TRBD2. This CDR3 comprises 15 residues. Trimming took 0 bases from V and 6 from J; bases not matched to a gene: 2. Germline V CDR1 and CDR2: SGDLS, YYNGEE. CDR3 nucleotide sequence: TGTGCCAGCAGCGTAGTCGGGACTAGCGGCAATGAGCAGTTCTTC. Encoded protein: CASSVVGTSGNEQFF.

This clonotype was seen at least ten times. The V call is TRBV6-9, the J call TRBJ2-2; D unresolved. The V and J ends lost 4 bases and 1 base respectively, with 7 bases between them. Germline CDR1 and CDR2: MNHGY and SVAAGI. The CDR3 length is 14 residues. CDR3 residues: CASSLAENTGELFF. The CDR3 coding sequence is TGTGCCAGCAGTTTGGCGGAGAACACCGGGGAGCTGTTTTTT.

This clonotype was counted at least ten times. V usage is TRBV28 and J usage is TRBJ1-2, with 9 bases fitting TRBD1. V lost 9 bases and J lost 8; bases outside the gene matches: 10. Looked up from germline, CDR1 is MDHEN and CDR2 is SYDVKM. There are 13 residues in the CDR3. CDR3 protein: CASIDRGAEGYTF. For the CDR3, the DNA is TGTGCCAGTATCGACAGGGGGGCCGAGGGCTACACCTTC.

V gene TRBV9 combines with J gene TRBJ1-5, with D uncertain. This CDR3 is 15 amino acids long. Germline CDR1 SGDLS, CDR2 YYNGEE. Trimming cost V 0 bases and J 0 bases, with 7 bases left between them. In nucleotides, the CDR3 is TGTGCCAGCAGCGTAGGTCCAGTTAGCAATCAGCCCCAGCATTTT. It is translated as CASSVGPVSNQPQHF.

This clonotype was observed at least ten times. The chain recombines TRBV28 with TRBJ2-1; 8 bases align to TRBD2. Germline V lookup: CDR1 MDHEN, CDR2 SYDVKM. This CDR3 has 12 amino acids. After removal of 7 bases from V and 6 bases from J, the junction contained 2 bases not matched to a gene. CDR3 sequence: CASTGRGNEQFF. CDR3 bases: TGTGCCAGCACCGGGAGGGGCAATGAGCAGTTCTTC.

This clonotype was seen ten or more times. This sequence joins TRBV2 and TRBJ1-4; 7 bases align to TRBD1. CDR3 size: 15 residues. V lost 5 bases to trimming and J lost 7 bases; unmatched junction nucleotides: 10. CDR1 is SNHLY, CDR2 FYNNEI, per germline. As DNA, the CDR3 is TGTGCCAGCAGTCTACAGGGGCAATCGGGTGAAAAACTGTTTTTT. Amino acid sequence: CASSLQGQSGEKLFF.

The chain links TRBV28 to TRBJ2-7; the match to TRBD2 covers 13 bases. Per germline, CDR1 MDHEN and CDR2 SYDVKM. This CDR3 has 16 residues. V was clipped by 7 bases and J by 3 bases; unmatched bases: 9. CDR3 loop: CASIPYRTSGSYEQYF. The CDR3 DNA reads TGTGCCAGCATCCCTTATAGGACTAGCGGGAGCTACGAGCAGTACTTC.